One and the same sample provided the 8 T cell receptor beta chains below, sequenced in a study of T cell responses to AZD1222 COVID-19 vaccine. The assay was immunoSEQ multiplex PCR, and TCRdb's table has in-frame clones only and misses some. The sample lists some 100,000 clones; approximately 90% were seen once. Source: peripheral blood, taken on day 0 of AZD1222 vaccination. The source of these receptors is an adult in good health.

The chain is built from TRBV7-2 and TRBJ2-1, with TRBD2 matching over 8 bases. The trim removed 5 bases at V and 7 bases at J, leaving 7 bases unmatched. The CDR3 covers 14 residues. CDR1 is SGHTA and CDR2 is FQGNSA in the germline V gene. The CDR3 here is CASSLGLAQNEQFF. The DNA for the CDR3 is TGTGCCAGCAGCCTAGGACTAGCCCAGAATGAGCAGTTCTTC.

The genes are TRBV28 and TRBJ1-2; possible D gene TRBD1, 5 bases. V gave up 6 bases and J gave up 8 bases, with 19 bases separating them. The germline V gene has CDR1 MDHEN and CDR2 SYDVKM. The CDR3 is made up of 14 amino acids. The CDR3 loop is CASSTLGGLRGYTF. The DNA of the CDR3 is TGTGCCAGCAGCACTCTGGGGGGGTTGAGGGGCTACACCTTC.

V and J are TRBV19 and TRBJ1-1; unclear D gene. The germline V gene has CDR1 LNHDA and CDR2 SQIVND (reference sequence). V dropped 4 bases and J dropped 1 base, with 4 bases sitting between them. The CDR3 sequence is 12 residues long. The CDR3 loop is CASSRGNTEAFF. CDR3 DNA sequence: TGTGCCAGTAGTAGGGGGAACACTGAAGCTTTCTTT.

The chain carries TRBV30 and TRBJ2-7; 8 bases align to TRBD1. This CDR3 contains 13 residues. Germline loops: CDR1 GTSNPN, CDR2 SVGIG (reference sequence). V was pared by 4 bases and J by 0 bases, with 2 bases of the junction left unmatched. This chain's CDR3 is CAWTGQDSYEQYF. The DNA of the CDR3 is TGTGCCTGGACGGGACAGGACTCCTACGAGCAGTACTTC.

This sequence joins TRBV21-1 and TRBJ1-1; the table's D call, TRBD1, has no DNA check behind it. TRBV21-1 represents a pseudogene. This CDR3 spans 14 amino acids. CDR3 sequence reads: CASSKTHSNTEAFF. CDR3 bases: TGTGCCAGCAGCAAGACACACTCGAACACTGAAGCTTTCTTT.

The CDR3 nucleotides read TGCAGCGTTGCCAATAGCGACCAAGAGACCCAGTACTTC. Translating it yields CSVANSDQETQYF. The chain links TRBV29-1 to TRBJ2-5, with D tentatively TRBD2 (5 bases). V was trimmed by 4 bases and J by 0 bases, leaving 9 bases between them. The CDR3 has 13 residues. Germline V gives CDR1 SQVTM, CDR2 ANQGSEA.

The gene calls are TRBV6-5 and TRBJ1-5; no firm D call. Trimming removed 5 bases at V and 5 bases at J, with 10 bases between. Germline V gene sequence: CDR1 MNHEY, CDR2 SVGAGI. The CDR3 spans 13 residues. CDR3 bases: TGTGCCAGCAGTCGCTCGGGATATCAGCCCCAGCATTTT. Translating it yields CASSRSGYQPQHF.

This CDR3 is CASSLGDSQSGYTF. DNA for the CDR3: TGTGCCAGCTCACTAGGGGACAGTCAAAGTGGCTACACCTTC. The chain couples TRBV18 to TRBJ1-2; 7 nucleotides match TRBD1. The CDR3 sequence is 14 residues long. From germline, CDR1 is KGHSH and CDR2 LQKENI. Trimming cost V 4 bases and J 7 bases; bases outside gene matches: 9.